The following is a T cell receptor (beta chain) sequence with its context. Its antigen is currently unknown. These data belong to a study of cytomegalovirus exposure and HLA in healthy donors. The overall study: There were tens of millions of unique TCRs (from HLA-typed donors) in an early data release.

The study ran its PCR with 60 Vbeta and 13 Jbeta primers. Some clones are missing from TCRdb's copy, which holds only in-frame ones; the method was immunoSEQ multiplex PCR. The sample yields approximately 240,000 clones, about 80% seen once. Study observations and caveats: Altogether, 150 or so TCR beta chains were recorded as cytomegalovirus-associated. The later analysis indicated that the majority of CMV-associated TCR beta chains appeared HLA-restricted.

The CDR3 runs to 15 residues. Per the germline V gene, CDR1 is SGHRS and CDR2 is YFSETQ. V lost 5 bases and J 0 bases, leaving 11 bases between the germline ends. The receptor's source is a woman aged 40 to 50 in good health and CMV-seronegative. Sequenced sample: PBMCs. The chain employs TRBV5-1 and TRBJ1-4; maybe TRBD1 (5 bases). Here the CDR3 reads CASRGGKATNEKLFF. The CDR3 nucleotides are TGCGCCAGCAGGGGGGGAAAGGCAACTAATGAAAAACTGTTTTTT.